One and the same sample provided the 9 T cell receptor beta chains below, sequenced in a study of blood T cells in healthy people across ages. Through a sample-barcoded 5' primer and a J-beta primer mix, a second PCR was run for roughly 7 to 12 cycles. From the 5' RACE reads, TCRdb called clonotypes with MiXCR, one entry per CDR3 protein. Of hundreds of thousands of distinct CDR3 sequences listed, roughly three fifths are singletons. The sample taken for sequencing was blood. These receptors came from a man aged 40-55 years in good health.

There are a few counts of this clonotype. The V call is TRBV6-2 or TRBV6-3, the J call TRBJ2-7, with D tentatively TRBD1 (5 bases). The CDR3 length is 15 residues. Looked up from germline, CDR1 is MNHEY and CDR2 is SVGEGT. Deletions cut 0 bases from V and 4 bases from J, with 13 bases between. DNA for the CDR3: TGTGCCAGCAGTTACTCAAGGACATCGAGGTACGAGCAGTACTTC. This translates into CASSYSRTSRYEQYF.

This chain uses TRBV20-1 with TRBJ1-1; 7 bases map to TRBD1. The CDR3 covers 15 residues. Per germline, CDR1 DFQATT and CDR2 SNEGSKA (reference sequence). V was pared by 6 bases and J by 0 bases, with 10 bases of the junction left unmatched. The CDR3 bases are TGCAGTGCCCAGAAAGGGGGCGGCATGAACACTGAAGCTTTCTTT. Amino acids: CSAQKGGGMNTEAFF.

V usage is TRBV20-1 and J usage is TRBJ2-3, with TRBD2 as a possible D gene (5 bases). The ends were cut back, 3 bases at V and 6 bases at J, with 7 bases in the middle. This CDR3 has 11 amino acids. Germline values: CDR1 DFQATT, CDR2 SNEGSKA (reference sequence). Written as DNA, the CDR3 is TGCAGTGCTAGGGAGGATGATACGCAGTATTTT. It codes for CSAREDDTQYF.

This clonotype was seen more than once but under ten times. The rearrangement links TRBV12-3 or TRBV12-4 to TRBJ2-1, with a possible D match to TRBD1 (6 bases). With 5 bases removed from V and 13 bases from J, the gap between germline ends came to 21 bases. The CDR3 is 14 residues long. CDR3 sequence (DNA): TGTGCCAGCAGTCCTACCAACTTACAGGGTAGTCAGTTCTTC. This encodes CASSPTNLQGSQFF.

V gene TRBV29-1 combines with J gene TRBJ2-7, with D maybe TRBD1 (6 bases). The last part of the DNA fits TRBJ2-4 better; the J call may be wrong. The CDR3 loop spans 11 amino acids. CDR1 is SQVTM and CDR2 is ANQGSEA in the germline V gene. The CDR3 loop reads CSGTVSDIQYF. As DNA, the CDR3 is TGCAGCGGGACAGTGTCGGACATTCAGTACTTC.

The chain joins TRBV6-6 to TRBJ2-3; D uncertain. Trimming cost V 0 bases and J 0 bases, with 7 bases left between them. Germline values: CDR1 MNHNY, CDR2 SVGAGI (reference sequence). CDR3 size: 15 residues. The CDR3 reads CASSYSPRSTDTQYF. Written as DNA, the CDR3 is TGTGCCAGCAGTTACTCTCCCAGGAGCACAGATACGCAGTATTTT.

This clonotype was detected ten times or more. The chain links TRBV7-8 to TRBJ1-2; D perhaps matches TRBD1 (5 bases). From germline, CDR1 is SGHVS and CDR2 FQNEAQ. There are 13 residues in the CDR3. Trimming stripped 4 bases from V and 5 bases from J, with 11 bases between. Written as DNA, the CDR3 is TGTGCCAGCAGCTCGGGACGGGGATATGGCTACACCTTC. It encodes CASSSGRGYGYTF. Combining the CDR3 with reference TRBV7-8 and TRBJ1-2 gives the whole variable domain GAGVSQSPRYKVAKRGQDVALRCDPISGHVSLFWYQQALGQGPEFLTYFQNEAQLDKSGLPSDRFFAERPEGSVSTLKIQRTQQEDSAVYLCASSSGRGYGYTFGSGTRLTVV.

This CDR3 is CSVAAGTDTQYF. The CDR3 coding sequence is TGCAGCGTTGCGGCCGGCACAGATACGCAGTATTTT. The chain combines TRBV29-1 with TRBJ2-3; no reliable D call. Trimming took off 4 bases at V and 1 base at J, with 6 bases between the two ends. Germline CDR1 reads SQVTM; CDR2 reads ANQGSEA. The CDR3 extends over 12 amino acids.

Only a few counts were recorded for this clonotype. One end of the junction fails to match germline, which may point to a read error. This chain uses TRBV6-5 with TRBJ2-2; D not certain. The CDR3 has 13 residues. Germline V CDR1 and CDR2: MNHEY, SVGAGI. The CDR3 DNA sequence: TGTGCCAGCAGTGACTCGAGAGGTGGGGAGCTGTTTTTT. Amino acid sequence: CASSDSRGGELFF.